This TCR beta chain was documented in a study of cytomegalovirus exposure and HLA in healthy donors (dated by TCRdb to the late 2010s). Notes on the research overall: An earlier analysis of more than 550 of the donors reported 250 to 300 Gb of sequence data and 90 million to 120 million unique TCR beta sequences obtained from approximately 180 million T cells. A later genetic analysis took genome-wide SNP genotypes for about three fifths of the roughly 700 donors and used that subset as a discovery cohort. Donor age, sex, ethnicity and CMV serostatus were collected together with the repertoire data. An earlier analysis of more than 450 of the donors used high-throughput TCR beta sequencing to judge whether each TCR beta V gene segment behaved as functional or pseudogenic. An early release covering roughly 600 HLA-typed donors comprised approximately 300 gigabases of sequencing data and about 90 million unique TCR sequences. The T cell repertoires of 550 to 850 subjects were profiled by immunosequencing and related to cytomegalovirus serostatus. To study patterns of TCR occurrence, a later analysis re-analyzed previously published TCR beta repertoires from around 670 donors and added high-resolution HLA genotyping. Because of strong linkage in the cohort, roughly five DR-DQ haplotypes were treated as single units for association and clustering. Among 398 genotyped donors of the cohort, an average of roughly 240,000 unique TCR beta nucleotide sequences were sequenced per donor, around 20% of them non-productive. Typing coverage varied by locus: 629-630 donors for A, B, C, DRB1 and DQB1; roughly 510 for DQA1; 600 to 610 for DPA1; under 490 for DPB1. To predict cytomegalovirus infection status, the study combined high-throughput TCR immunosequencing, statistical association of individual TCRs with disease status, and machine learning. In the later analysis, no new phenotypic data were used to find candidate immune exposures; instead, reliance was placed on TCR beta sequences and their occurrence across donors. The genetic ancestry cluster associated with self-reported Caucasian donors included 81% of the roughly 400 genotyped donors. A separate validation cohort of approximately 120 different subjects was used in addition to the roughly 640-subject first cohort. Every discovery cohort repertoire had been produced on one sequencing platform. The study aimed to test whether cataloging public T cell receptors could reveal signatures of past pathogen exposure. Both class I and class II loci were covered by HLA typing, at four-digit resolution. What the study reported, not specific to this receptor: Strong co-occurrence of HLA alleles, especially DR and DQ, made assigning TCR associations to individual alleles difficult. In a later analysis, several top co-occurrence clusters were reported to appear linked to parvovirus B19, influenza, CMV and Epstein-Barr virus. V-gene and J-gene trimming of TCR beta chains was associated with a missense DCLRE1C variant in a later genetic analysis, and the association was replicated in an independent cohort. A further reported finding was that TCR beta sequences accurately predicted the HLA-A and HLA-B alleles for most subjects in the first cohort. Cytomegalovirus status was reported to be diagnosed by the classifier with high specificity and sensitivity in both the original and validation cohorts. Compared with equally common non-associated chains, HLA-associated TCR beta chains in a later analysis were more clonally expanded and had lower generation probabilities. Specific HLA alleles were associated with 16,951 TCR beta sequences at a false discovery rate of 0.05 in a later analysis. A few of the identified cytomegalovirus-associated TCR beta chains were confirmed in vitro to be specific for cytomegalovirus antigens. A cluster of highly shared sequence variants was judged likely to be a technical artifact of the sequencing pipeline. The authors suggested that the approach could potentially be extended to other disease states and immunological phenotypes. In a later analysis, most CMV-associated TCR beta chains were found to appear HLA-restricted, with HLA associations seemingly driven largely by CMV exposure. Because HLA typing was unavailable for some donors at each locus, only the typed subset was used in association tests. Because counts were too low, around 17 rarely observed V segments, including chromosome 9 orphons, were left out of the earlier analysis of about 500 of the donors. Most TCR sequences were seen in very few donors, while some public TCRs were found in many individuals. Sequencing depth was assumed to be roughly uniform across donors in the presence/absence analyses, though that assumption may not hold. CMV serostatus was the only immune exposure information available for the cohort. Correlated functional status among segregating V segments might be attributable to linkage disequilibrium, but an unknown experimental factor could not be ruled out. The study gave a list of over 150 TCR beta chains associated with cytomegalovirus. Broadly in line with IMGT annotations, most TCR beta V segments showed up in productive rearrangements about 90% or about 30% of the time in an earlier analysis of 587 of the donors. A later analysis found that TCR association rates varied across HLA loci, with DRB1 alleles showing the most associated TCRs and HLA-C alleles the fewest. The cohort was sequenced for TCR beta chains only, and without alpha or paired-chain data the features that could be detected were limited. The 87-base-pair reads could not distinguish some IMGT-functional V segments, including TRBV6-2 and TRBV6-3, so those segments were excluded. Compared with the 666-donor mean, donors in an Asian-associated ancestry cluster had fewer N-insertions in productive TCRs, according to a later genetic analysis.

Concerning this clone itself: No antigen is known for it. No base-level quality is on record; no much larger clone is a single base apart.

In total, approximately 610 healthy bone marrow donors made up the cohort. Cohort members were all nominally healthy when sampled, although unrecorded immune exposures were likely present. The donor tested CMV seropositive, placing the donor among the 289 seropositive members of the cohort. Every donor gave a peripheral blood sample, and the peripheral blood mononuclear cells from that sample were used for TCR beta sequencing. The Qiagen DNeasy Blood Extraction Kit was used to extract genomic DNA from the blood cell samples. Libraries were made using the immunoSEQ multiplex PCR assay. A mixture of 60 forward primers for TCR Vbeta segments and 13 reverse primers for TCR Jbeta segments was used in the multiplex PCR. A multiplex PCR assay on genomic DNA amplified the CDR3 region of rearranged TCR beta genes. Amplified TCR beta libraries were sequenced as 87-base-pair reads on the Illumina HiSeq System. As for the authors' bioinformatics: A later analysis tallied around 82 million unique TCR beta chains across the approximately 670 repertoires, and approximately 12 million of those chains were shared by two or more donors. Raw reads were error-corrected and collapsed into unique sequences by a nearest-neighbor algorithm in which closely related sequences were merged to remove PCR and sequencing errors. Alignment of CDR3 sequences to IMGT reference sequences was used to assign V, D and J gene segments. For a sequence to be retained, at least a six-nucleotide match to both a V gene segment and a J gene segment was required. Rearrangements were called productive when the CDR3 lacked stop codons and stayed in frame with V and J; all others were non-productive. Following IMGT convention, CDR3 was defined as the stretch from the second conserved V-encoded cysteine to the conserved J-encoded phenylalanine. The earlier analysis of some 580 of the donors excluded any sequence lacking an unambiguous match to a single V gene segment. In an earlier analysis of some 590 of the donors, a V segment was called functional when productive rearrangements were above 56.7%, and segregating when the standard deviation between donors exceeded 5%. To diagnose cytomegalovirus status from the catalog of TCR beta chain sequences, a statistical classification framework was built. In a later analysis, V and J genes were assigned by comparing TCR nucleotide sequences against IMGT/GENE-DB human TR gene sequences. The TCRdist pipeline was used in a later analysis to assign CDR3 sequences and most-parsimonious VDJ recombination scenarios. In a later analysis, each TCR beta chain was defined by its CDR3 amino acid sequence together with its V-gene family, and reads lacking a unique V-gene family were excluded. A later analysis removed over 500 highly shared, low-generation-probability nucleotide sequences to deal with suspected cross-contamination and a sequencing artifact. A later analysis calculated a clonal expansion index for each public chain from normalized within-repertoire ranks of inferred template counts. A later analysis computed generation probabilities with a VDJ recombination model fitted to out-of-frame rearrangements, and checked the results against IGoR. Hypergeometric tests were used in a later analysis to score TCR-TCR, TCR-HLA and TCR-CMV co-occurrence, with a repertoire-size bias correction applied to the TCR pairs. A later analysis estimated false discovery rates by permuting HLA or CMV assignments 20 times. In a later analysis, co-occurring TCRs were grouped using DBSCAN, with TCRdist sequence similarity added in when clustering inside HLA-allele-positive subsets. For co-occurrence clustering, repertoires with fewer than 30,000 or more than 120,000 public chains were excluded, along with roughly 5 repertoires with anomalous nucleotide sharing. Not all clones reach the TCRdb copy of this immuneACCESS table, which keeps in-frame sequences only. Checked studies attribute under half of the gap to unresolved V genes and leave the rest unexplained. V, J and clone size were drawn from that table, and D and trimming were deduced from the DNA. The sample table lists 130,000 or so clones, over 60% of them with a count of one. The top ten clonotypes cover approximately 2% of the sample.

The junction shows trimming of 6 bases on V and 4 bases on J, plus 24 bases between the germline ends. The CDR3 holds 16 amino acids from the cysteine to the phenylalanine. Just CDR3 DNA is preserved here, 48 bases in frame from base 1. Per the germline V gene, SQVTM is the CDR1 and ANQGSEA is the CDR2. The chain is made from TRBV29-1 and TRBJ1-2; no D gene call is confident. The sequencing input was PBMCs. The receptor's source is a female donor in good health and CMV-seropositive. The sequenced DNA is TGCAGCGTAACTCCCACCGGGGTGAGAGGGCTCTATGGCTACACCTTC. Protein translation: CSVTPTGVRGLYGYTF.